This T cell receptor beta chain was captured by sequencing in a study of neoadjuvant anti-PD-1 for oral cavity cancer. The length of the CDR3 is 15 residues. Germline loops: CDR1 KGHSH, CDR2 LQKENI. The V gene end was trimmed by 5 bases and the J gene end by 5 bases; junction bases not matched to a gene: 9. Assay used: immunoSEQ multiplex PCR; TCRdb lists only in-frame clones, some missing. The sample has about 32,000 clones, just under 80% seen once; the top ten hold 3.4%. Documented time point: after neoadjuvant nivolumab, at surgical resection. The chain couples TRBV18 to TRBJ2-1, with 7 positions matching TRBD2. This TCR was sampled from a person aged 35-79 years with oral cavity squamous cell carcinoma. This material consisted of PBMCs, taken after nivolumab (anti-PD-1) treatment. The DNA for the CDR3 is TGTGCCAGCTCAACCCCACTAGCGCGCCACAATGAGCAGTTCTTC. This encodes CASSTPLARHNEQFF.